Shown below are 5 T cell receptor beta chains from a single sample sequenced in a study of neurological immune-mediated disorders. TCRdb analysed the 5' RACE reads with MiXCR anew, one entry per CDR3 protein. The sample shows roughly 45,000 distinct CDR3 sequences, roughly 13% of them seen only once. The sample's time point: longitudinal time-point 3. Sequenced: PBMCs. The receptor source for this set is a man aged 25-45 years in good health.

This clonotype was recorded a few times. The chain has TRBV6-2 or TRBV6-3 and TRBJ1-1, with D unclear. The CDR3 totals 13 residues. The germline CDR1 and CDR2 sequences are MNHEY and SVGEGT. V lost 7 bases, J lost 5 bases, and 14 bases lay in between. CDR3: CASNARVPTEAFF. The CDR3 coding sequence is TGTGCCAGCAACGCGAGGGTACCGACTGAAGCTTTCTTT.

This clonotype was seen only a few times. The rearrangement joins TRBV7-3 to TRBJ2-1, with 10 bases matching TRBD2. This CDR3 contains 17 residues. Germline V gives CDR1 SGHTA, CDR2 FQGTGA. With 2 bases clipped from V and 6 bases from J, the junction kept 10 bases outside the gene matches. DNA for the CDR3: TGTGCCAGCAGCTTACGGGGGGGACTAGCGCAACCCAATGAGCAGTTCTTC. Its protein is CASSLRGGLAQPNEQFF.

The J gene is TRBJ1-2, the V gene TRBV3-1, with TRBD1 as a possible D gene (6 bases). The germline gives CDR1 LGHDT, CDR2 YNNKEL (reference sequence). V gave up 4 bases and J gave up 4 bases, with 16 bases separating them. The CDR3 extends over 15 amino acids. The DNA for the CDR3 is TGTGCCAGCAGCCCTACCCCCAGGGGTAGCTATGGCTACACCTTC. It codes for CASSPTPRGSYGYTF.

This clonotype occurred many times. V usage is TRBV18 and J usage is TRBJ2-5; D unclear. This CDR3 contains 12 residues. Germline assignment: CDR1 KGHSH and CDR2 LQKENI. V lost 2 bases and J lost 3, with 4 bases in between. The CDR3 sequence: CASSPEEETQYF. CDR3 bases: TGTGCCAGCTCACCAGAGGAAGAGACCCAGTACTTC.

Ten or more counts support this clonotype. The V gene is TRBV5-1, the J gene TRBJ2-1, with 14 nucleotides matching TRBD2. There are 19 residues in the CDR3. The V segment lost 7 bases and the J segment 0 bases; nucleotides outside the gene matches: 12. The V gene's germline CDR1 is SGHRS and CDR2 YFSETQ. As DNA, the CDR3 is TGCGCCAGCTCCGCTGGGACTAGCGGGGGTCCCAGCTCCTACAATGAGCAGTTCTTC. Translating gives CASSAGTSGGPSSYNEQFF. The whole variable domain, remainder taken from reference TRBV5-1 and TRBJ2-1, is KAGVTQTPRYLIKTRGQQVTLSCSPISGHRSVSWYQQTPGQGLQFLFEYFSETQRNKGNFPGRFSGRQFSNSRSEMNVSTLELGDSALYLCASSAGTSGGPSSYNEQFFGPGTRLTVL.